This TCR beta chain is drawn from a study of identical twins. Study conclusions and caveats: Cord blood beta clonotypes present at high abundance carried fewer insertions; no such pattern appeared in memory repertoires. Invariant MAIT and iNKT cells are populations that could partly confound zero-insertion analyses.

Trimming removed 1 base from V and 5 bases from J, with 12 bases in between. The germline CDR1 and CDR2 sequences are SGHTA and FQGNSA. The CDR3 extends over 15 amino acids. This clonotype was seen a handful of times. What it binds is unknown. Via MiXCR, TCRdb re-called the 5' RACE reads, giving one row per CDR3 protein. This table has around 530,000 distinct CDR3 sequences, over 12% appearing once. The same data also went into a second study, on yellow fever vaccine responses in identical twins.

This TCR was sampled from a woman aged 18-35 years in good health. V is TRBV7-2 and J is TRBJ1-5; D is uncertain. The sequenced sample was CD4+ T cells sorted from blood. Here the CDR3 DNA reads TGTGCCAGCAGCTTAGGGCATTTGATAGATCAGCCCCAGCATTTT. Translated, it gives CASSLGHLIDQPQHF.